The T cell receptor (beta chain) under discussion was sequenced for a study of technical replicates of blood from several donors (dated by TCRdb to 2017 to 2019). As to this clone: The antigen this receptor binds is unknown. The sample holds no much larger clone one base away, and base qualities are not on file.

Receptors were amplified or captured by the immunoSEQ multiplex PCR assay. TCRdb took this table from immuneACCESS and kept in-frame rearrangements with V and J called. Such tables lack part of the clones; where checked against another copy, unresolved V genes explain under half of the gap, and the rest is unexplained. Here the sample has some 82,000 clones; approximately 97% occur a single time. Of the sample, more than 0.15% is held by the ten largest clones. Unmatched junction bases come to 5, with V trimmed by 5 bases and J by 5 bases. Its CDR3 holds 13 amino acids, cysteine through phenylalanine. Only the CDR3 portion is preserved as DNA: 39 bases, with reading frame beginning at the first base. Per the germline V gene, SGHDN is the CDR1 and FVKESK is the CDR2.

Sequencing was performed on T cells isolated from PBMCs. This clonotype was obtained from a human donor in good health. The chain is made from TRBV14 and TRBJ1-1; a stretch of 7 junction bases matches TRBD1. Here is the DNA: TGTGCCAGCAGCTCGACAGGGAGAACTGAAGCTTTCTTT. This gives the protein CASSSTGRTEAFF.